Described below is a single TCR beta chain sequence and its context. Antigen: not known. The time point here: healthy volunteer bleed at 6 weeks. It was from unfractionated whole blood that total RNA was extracted. Attachment of unique molecular identifiers to individual cDNA molecules was performed in the library. As handled by the study authors: The number of TCRs in each sample had a median of approximately 95,000 and spanned roughly 23,224 to 750,000. Each CDR3 protein is one row after TCRdb ran MiXCR on the RACE reads. These V and J calls originate from TCRdb's pipeline instead of the authors' own analysis. This sample carries about 77,000 distinct CDR3 sequences, 7% to 9.5% of them seen once, and the ten largest clones take roughly 1.6%. Germline V gene sequence: CDR1 SEHNR, CDR2 FQNEAQ (reference sequence). The CDR3 is 17 amino acids. V was clipped by 0 bases and J by 2 bases; unmatched bases: 4.

These data originate in a study of human T cells and chemical hapten exposure. Study-wide background: Largely, small differences in pooled library volume made per-sample TCR yields vary. General study points: No shift was seen in TCRs above 1 in 1000 frequency with DPC sensitization.

The specimen sequenced was whole blood. The origin of this receptor is a female donor in good health. Some clones in this sample may be carry-over from other donors' samples. The J gene is TRBJ2-6, the V gene TRBV7-9; TRBD1 aligns across 7 bases. The CDR3 sequence is CASSLALRGPGANVLTF. The CDR3 DNA follows: TGTGCCAGCAGCTTAGCGCTAAGGGGGCCTGGGGCCAACGTCCTGACTTTC.